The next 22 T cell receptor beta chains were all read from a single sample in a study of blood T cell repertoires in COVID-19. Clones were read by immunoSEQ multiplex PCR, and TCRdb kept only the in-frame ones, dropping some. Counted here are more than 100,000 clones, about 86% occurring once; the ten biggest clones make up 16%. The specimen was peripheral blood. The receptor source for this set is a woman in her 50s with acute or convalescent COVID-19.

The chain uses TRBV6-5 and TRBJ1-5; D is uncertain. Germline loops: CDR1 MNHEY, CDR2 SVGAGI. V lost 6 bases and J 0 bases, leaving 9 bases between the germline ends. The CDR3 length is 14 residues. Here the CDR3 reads CASSATDSNQPQHF. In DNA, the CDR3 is TGTGCCAGCAGCGCTACAGATAGCAATCAGCCCCAGCATTTT.

DNA for the CDR3: TGTGCCAGTACCCCAGTGGGCAGGGGTGAGAGAAATTCACCCCTCCACTTT. Amino acids: CASTPVGRGERNSPLHF. V is TRBV19 and J is TRBJ1-6; D is possibly TRBD1 (6 bases). The germline V gene encodes CDR1 LNHDA and CDR2 SQIVND (reference sequence). Trimming removed 7 bases at V and 7 bases at J, with 23 bases between. The CDR3 extends over 17 amino acids.

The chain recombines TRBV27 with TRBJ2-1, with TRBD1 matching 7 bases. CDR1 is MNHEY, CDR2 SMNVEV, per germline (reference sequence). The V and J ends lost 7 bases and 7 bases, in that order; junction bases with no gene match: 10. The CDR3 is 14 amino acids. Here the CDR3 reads CASKGQGDWNEQFF. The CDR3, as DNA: TGTGCCAGCAAAGGTCAGGGGGATTGGAATGAGCAGTTCTTC.

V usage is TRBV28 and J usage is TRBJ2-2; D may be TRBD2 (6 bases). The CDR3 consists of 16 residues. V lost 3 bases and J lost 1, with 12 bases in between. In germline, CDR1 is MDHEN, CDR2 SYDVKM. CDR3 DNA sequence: TGTGCCAGCAGTTTTGGAGGGCCAGAGAACACCGGGGAGCTGTTTTTT. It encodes CASSFGGPENTGELFF. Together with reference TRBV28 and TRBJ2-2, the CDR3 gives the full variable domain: DVKVTQSSRYLVKRTGEKVFLECVQDMDHENMFWYRQDPGLGLRLIYFSYDVKMKEKGDIPEGYSVSREKKERFSLILESASTNQTSMYLCASSFGGPENTGELFFGEGSRLTVL.

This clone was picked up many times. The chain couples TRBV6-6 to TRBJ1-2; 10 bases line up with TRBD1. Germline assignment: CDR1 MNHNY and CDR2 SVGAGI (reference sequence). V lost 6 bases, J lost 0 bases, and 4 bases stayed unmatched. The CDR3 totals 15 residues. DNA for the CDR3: TGTGCCAGCAGCGACAGGGGGCCTTCTAACTATGGCTACACCTTC. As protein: CASSDRGPSNYGYTF.

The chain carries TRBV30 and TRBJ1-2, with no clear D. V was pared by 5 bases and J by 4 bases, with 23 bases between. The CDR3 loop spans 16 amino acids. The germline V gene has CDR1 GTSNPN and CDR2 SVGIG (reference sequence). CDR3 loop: CAWRPRREGSFYGYTF. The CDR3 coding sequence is TGTGCCTGGCGACCTAGGCGGGAGGGCTCCTTCTATGGCTACACCTTC.

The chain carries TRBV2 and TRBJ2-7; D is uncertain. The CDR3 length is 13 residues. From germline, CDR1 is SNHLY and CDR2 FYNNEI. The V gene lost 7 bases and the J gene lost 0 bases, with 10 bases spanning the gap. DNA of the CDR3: TGTGCCAGCATGGCAGCGAGCTCCTACGAGCAGTACTTC. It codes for CASMAASSYEQYF. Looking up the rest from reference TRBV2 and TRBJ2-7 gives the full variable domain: EPEVTQTPSHQVTQMGQEVILRCVPISNHLYFYWYRQILGQKVEFLVSFYNNEISEKSEIFDDQFSVERPDGSNFTLKIRSTKLEDSAMYFCASMAASSYEQYFGPGTRLTVT.

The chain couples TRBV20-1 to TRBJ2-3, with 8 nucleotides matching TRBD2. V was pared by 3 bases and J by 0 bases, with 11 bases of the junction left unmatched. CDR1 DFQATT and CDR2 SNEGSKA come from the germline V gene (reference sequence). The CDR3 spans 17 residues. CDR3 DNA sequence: TGCAGTGCTAGTTTTAGGAGCGGGGGTGGCAGCACAGATACGCAGTATTTT. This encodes CSASFRSGGGSTDTQYF.

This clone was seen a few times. The CDR3 nucleotides read TGTGCCAGCAGCGACTTAGGGGGTTTCCAGTATGGCTACACCTTC. Translating gives CASSDLGGFQYGYTF. This chain connects TRBV6-5 to TRBJ1-2; a weak D match, TRBD1 (6 bases). Germline V CDR1 and CDR2: MNHEY, SVGAGI. This CDR3 contains 15 residues. Trimming pared 6 bases from V and 5 bases from J, leaving 19 bases between.

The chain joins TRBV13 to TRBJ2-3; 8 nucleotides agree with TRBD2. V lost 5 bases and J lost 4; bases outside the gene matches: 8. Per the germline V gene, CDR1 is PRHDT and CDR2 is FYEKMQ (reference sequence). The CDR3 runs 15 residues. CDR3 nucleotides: TGTGCCAGCAGCCATACCCGGGGGGGTTCAGATACGCAGTATTTT. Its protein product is CASSHTRGGSDTQYF.

CDR3: CASSEMQVGVAEKLFF. In DNA form, the CDR3 reads TGTGCCAGCAGTGAAATGCAGGTCGGGGTGGCTGAAAAACTGTTTTTT. The chain is built from TRBV2 and TRBJ1-4; D not resolved. The V gene lost 2 bases and the J gene lost 7 bases, with 17 bases spanning the gap. The length of the CDR3 is 16 residues. Germline V gene lookup returns CDR1 SNHLY and CDR2 FYNNEI.

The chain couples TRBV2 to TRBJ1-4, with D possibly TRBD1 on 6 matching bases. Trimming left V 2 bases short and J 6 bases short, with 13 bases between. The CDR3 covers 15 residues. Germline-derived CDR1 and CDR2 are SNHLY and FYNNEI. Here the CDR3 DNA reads TGTGCCAGCAGTGAAATTGAACAGGGCGATGAAAAACTGTTTTTT. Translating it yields CASSEIEQGDEKLFF.

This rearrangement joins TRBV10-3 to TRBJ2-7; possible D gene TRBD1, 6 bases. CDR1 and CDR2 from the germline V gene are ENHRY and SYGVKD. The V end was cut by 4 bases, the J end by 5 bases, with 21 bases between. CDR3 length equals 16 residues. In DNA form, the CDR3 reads TGTGCCATCAGTGTTAACGCTCCAGGGGCCGGAGACGAGCAGTACTTC. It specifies CAISVNAPGAGDEQYF.

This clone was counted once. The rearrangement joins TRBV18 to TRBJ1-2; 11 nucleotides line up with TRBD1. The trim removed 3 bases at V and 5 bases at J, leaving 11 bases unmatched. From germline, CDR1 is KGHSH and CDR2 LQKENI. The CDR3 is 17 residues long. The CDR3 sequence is CASSPTQFGQGAYGYTF. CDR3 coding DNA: TGTGCCAGCTCACCTACTCAATTTGGACAGGGGGCATATGGCTACACCTTC.

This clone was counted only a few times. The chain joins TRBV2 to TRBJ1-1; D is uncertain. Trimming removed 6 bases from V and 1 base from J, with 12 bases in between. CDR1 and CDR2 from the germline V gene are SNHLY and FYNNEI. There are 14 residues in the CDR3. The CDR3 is CASSLWAQNTEAFF. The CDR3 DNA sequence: TGTGCCAGCAGCCTCTGGGCCCAGAACACTGAAGCTTTCTTT.

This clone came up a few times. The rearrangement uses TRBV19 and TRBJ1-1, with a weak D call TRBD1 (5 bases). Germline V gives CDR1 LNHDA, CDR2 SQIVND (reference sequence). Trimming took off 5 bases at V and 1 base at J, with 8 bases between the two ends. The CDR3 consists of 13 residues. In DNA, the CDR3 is TGTGCCAGTAGTGAGGACACGAACACTGAAGCTTTCTTT. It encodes CASSEDTNTEAFF.

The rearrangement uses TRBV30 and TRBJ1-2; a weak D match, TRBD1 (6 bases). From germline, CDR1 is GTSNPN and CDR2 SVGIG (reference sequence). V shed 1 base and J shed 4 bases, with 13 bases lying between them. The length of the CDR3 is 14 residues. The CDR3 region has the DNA TGTGCCTGGAGTGAACAGACAGGAGGCTATGGCTACACCTTC. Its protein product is CAWSEQTGGYGYTF.

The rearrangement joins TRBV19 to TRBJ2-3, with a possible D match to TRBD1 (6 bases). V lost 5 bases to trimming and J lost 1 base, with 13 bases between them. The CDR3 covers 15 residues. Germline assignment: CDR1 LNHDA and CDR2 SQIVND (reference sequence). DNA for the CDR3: TGTGCCAGTAGTCAATCACCAGGGGGCACAGATACGCAGTATTTT. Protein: CASSQSPGGTDTQYF. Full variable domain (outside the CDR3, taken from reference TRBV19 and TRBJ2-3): DGGITQSPKYLFRKEGQNVTLSCEQNLNHDAMYWYRQDPGQGLRLIYYSQIVNDFQKGDIAEGYSVSREKKESFPLTVTSAQKNPTAFYLCASSQSPGGTDTQYFGPGTRLTVL.

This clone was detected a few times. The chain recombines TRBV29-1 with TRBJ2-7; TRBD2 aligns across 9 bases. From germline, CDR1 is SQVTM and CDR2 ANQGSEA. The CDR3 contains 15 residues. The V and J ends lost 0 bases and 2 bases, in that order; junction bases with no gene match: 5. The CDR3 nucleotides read TGCAGCGTTGAAGAGCAGCGGGGGGCACCCTACGAGCAGTACTTC. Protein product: CSVEEQRGAPYEQYF.

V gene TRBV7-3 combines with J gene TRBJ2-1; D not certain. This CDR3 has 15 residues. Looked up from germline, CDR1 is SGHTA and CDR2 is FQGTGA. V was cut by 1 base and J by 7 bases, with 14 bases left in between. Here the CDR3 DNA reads TGTGCCAGCAGCTTAAAGGTCGGAGCGAATAATGAGCAGTTCTTC. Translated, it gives CASSLKVGANNEQFF.

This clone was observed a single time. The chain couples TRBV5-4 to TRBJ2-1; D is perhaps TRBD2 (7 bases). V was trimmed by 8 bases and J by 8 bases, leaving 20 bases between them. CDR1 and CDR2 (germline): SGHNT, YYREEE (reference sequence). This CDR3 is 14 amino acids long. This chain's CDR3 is CASSPDSREDEQFF. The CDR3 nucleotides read TGTGCCAGTTCACCGGACAGCCGGGAGGATGAGCAGTTCTTC.

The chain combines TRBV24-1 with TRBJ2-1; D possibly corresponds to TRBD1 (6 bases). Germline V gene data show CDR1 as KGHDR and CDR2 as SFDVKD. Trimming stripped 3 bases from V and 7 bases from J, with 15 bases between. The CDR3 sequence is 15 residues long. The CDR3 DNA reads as TGTGCCACCAGTGATGTGACAGGCAACCCTAATGAGCAGTTCTTC. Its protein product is CATSDVTGNPNEQFF.